This T cell receptor beta chain is drawn from a study of blood T cell repertoires in COVID-19. Turning to the study itself: PBMCs, B-cell-depleted T cells, or T cells were the source of the cDNA or gDNA that made up the material.

The repertoire was sequenced with immunoSEQ multiplex PCR; TCRdb's copy has only in-frame clones and lacks some. The sample has some 200,000 clones, approximately 86% seen once. This CDR3 has 13 residues. The V and J ends lost 0 bases and 8 bases respectively, with 10 bases between them. Germline-derived CDR1 and CDR2 are MGHRA and YSYEKL. This clone was recorded only once. The chain joins TRBV4-1 to TRBJ1-1; D gene uncertain. The receptor was isolated from a man aged 65 to 85 with acute or convalescent COVID-19. The sequenced sample was peripheral blood. Here the CDR3 reads CASSQDARSEAFF. The CDR3 DNA reads as TGCGCCAGCAGCCAAGATGCGCGCTCGGAAGCTTTCTTT.